The clone carrying this T cell receptor (beta chain) was seen a handful of times. The antigen remains unidentified. CDR3 length: 15 residues. V lost 6 bases to trimming and J lost 3 bases, with 18 bases between them. Looked up from germline, CDR1 is LNHDA and CDR2 is SQIVND (reference sequence). The data originate from a study of T cell responses to AZD1222 COVID-19 vaccine. Assay: immunoSEQ multiplex PCR; the TCRdb copy retains only in-frame clones and omits some. The sample includes about 86,000 clones, around 80% of them seen just once. Findings and caveats of the study: The sample set comprised mostly white British donors with more females, and clonal diversity was possibly underestimated.

This sequence was found in an adult in good health. This sample comprised peripheral blood, obtained on day 0 of AZD1222 vaccination. V usage is TRBV19 and J usage is TRBJ2-7; D is undetermined. Written as DNA, the CDR3 is TGTGCCAGTAGCCCCGCGGCTGGTTTGGGCTACGAGCAGTACTTC. This sequence encodes CASSPAAGLGYEQYF.